The 10 T cell receptor beta chains below were found in one sample sequenced in a study of shared clonotypes between healthy human individuals. Sequenced by immunoSEQ multiplex PCR; TCRdb stores in-frame clones only, minus some. The profile covers 650,000 to 700,000 clones, with about 90% appearing a single time and 34% taken by the ten largest. The specimen was memory CD8+ T cells from PBMCs. Described subset: CD45RO+ cells pooled with CCR7-negative TemRA cells. Receptor source: a man younger than 30 in good health. Some clones in this sample may be carry-over from other donors' samples.

Only one count was recorded for this clone. As DNA, the CDR3 is TGTGCCAGCAGGTCTTTCAGGGGGGCCTACGAGCAGTACTTC. Encoded protein: CASRSFRGAYEQYF. The chain links TRBV28 to TRBJ2-7, with D possibly being TRBD1 (7 bases). V was cut by 6 bases and J by 2 bases, with 14 bases left in between. The CDR3 is 14 residues long. Per germline, CDR1 MDHEN and CDR2 SYDVKM.

This chain joins TRBV28 and TRBJ2-1, with 8 bases fitting TRBD2. This CDR3 spans 16 amino acids. Germline V gene sequence: CDR1 MDHEN, CDR2 SYDVKM. V dropped 5 bases and J dropped 1; count of bases not matched to a gene: 7. CDR3 nucleotide sequence: TGTGCCAGCAGTACGACTAGCGAGAGGTCCTACAATGAGCAGTTCTTC. This gives the protein CASSTTSERSYNEQFF.

This clone was seen a single time. The rearrangement links TRBV4-1 to TRBJ1-1, with D hard to call. The CDR3 has 16 residues. Germline V gives CDR1 MGHRA, CDR2 YSYEKL. V dropped 2 bases and J dropped 5 bases, with 18 bases sitting between them. CDR3 nucleotide sequence: TGCGCCAGCAGCCAAACTTCCGGGGATGGGTGGACTGAAGCTTTCTTT. It specifies CASSQTSGDGWTEAFF.

Only a few counts were recorded for this clone. This chain uses TRBV7-9 with TRBJ2-4, with D perhaps matching TRBD1 or TRBD2 (6 bases each). The V end was cut by 4 bases, the J end by 1 base, with 17 bases between. Germline V gene data show CDR1 as SEHNR and CDR2 as FQNEAQ (reference sequence). The CDR3 consists of 17 residues. CDR3 region: CASSSTLTGGAKNIQYF. The DNA for the CDR3 is TGTGCCAGCAGCTCTACCCTGACAGGAGGGGCCAAAAACATTCAGTACTTC. Full variable domain (missing parts from reference TRBV7-9 and TRBJ2-4): DTGVSQNPRHKITKRGQNVTFRCDPISEHNRLYWYRQTLGQGPEFLTYFQNEAQLEKSRLLSDRFSAERPKGSFSTLEIQRTEQGDSAMYLCASSSTLTGGAKNIQYFGAGTRLSVL.

The gene calls are TRBV27 and TRBJ2-7; the D is unclear. Germline V gives CDR1 MNHEY, CDR2 SMNVEV (reference sequence). Trimming pared 5 bases from V and 0 bases from J, leaving 14 bases between. The CDR3 totals 15 residues. DNA of the CDR3: TGTGCCAGCAGTCCAGACGGATCCTTCTCCTACGAGCAGTACTTC. Translated, it gives CASSPDGSFSYEQYF.

This clone was seen only a few times. The V gene is TRBV15, the J gene TRBJ1-2; D not certain. There are 14 residues in the CDR3. Germline CDR1 is LNHNV and CDR2 is YYDKDF (reference sequence). The V gene lost 6 bases and the J gene lost 7 bases, with 18 bases spanning the gap. The CDR3 nucleotides read TGTGCCACCAGTGGGCGTCGAACGGATCCTGGCTACACCTTC. Translated, it gives CATSGRRTDPGYTF.

This chain connects TRBV25-1 to TRBJ2-7; D may correspond to TRBD1 or TRBD2 (6 bases each). The V end was cut by 6 bases, the J end by 6 bases, with 12 bases between. The CDR3 sequence is 12 residues long. CDR1 and CDR2 (germline): MGHDK, SYGVNS. The CDR3 DNA follows: TGTGCCAGCAGCCTAGGAGGGGGCGAGCAGTACTTC. Its protein is CASSLGGGEQYF.

This CDR3 is CASSWDRVETQYF. The CDR3 DNA sequence: TGTGCCAGCAGCTGGGACAGGGTAGAGACCCAGTACTTC. This chain links TRBV7-6 with TRBJ2-5, with TRBD1 matching 9 bases. The V and J ends lost 4 bases and 4 bases, in that order; junction bases with no gene match: 1. Germline V gene lookup returns CDR1 SGHVS and CDR2 FNYEAQ. The CDR3 spans 13 residues.

This clone appeared a single time. This chain uses TRBV7-8 with TRBJ2-7; unclear D gene. Trimming removed 1 base at V and 7 bases at J, with 8 bases between. The CDR3 runs 12 residues. Germline loops: CDR1 SGHVS, CDR2 FQNEAQ. CDR3: CASSLGQEEQYF. CDR3 bases: TGTGCCAGCAGCTTAGGCCAAGAGGAGCAGTACTTC.

This clone was observed a few times. This chain joins TRBV9 and TRBJ2-6, with TRBD2 identical over 8 bases. The CDR3 loop spans 18 amino acids. V lost 1 base to trimming and J lost 0 bases; unmatched junction nucleotides: 6. The germline V gene encodes CDR1 SGDLS and CDR2 YYNGEE. Here the CDR3 reads CASSVSRGGSSGANVLTF. CDR3 nucleotides: TGTGCCAGCAGCGTATCCCGGGGGGGGAGCTCTGGGGCCAACGTCCTGACTTTC.